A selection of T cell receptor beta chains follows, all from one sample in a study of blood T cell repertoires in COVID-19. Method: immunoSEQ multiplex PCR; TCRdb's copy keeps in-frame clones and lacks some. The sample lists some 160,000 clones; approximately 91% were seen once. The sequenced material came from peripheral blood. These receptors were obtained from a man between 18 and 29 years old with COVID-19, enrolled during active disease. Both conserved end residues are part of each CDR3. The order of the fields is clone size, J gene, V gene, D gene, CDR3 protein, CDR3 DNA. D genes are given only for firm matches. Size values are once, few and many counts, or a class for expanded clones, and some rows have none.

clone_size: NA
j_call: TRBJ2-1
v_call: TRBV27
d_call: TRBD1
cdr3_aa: CASRPRVGQLYNEQFF
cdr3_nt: TGTGCCAGCAGGCCACGGGTGGGACAGTTATACAATGAGCAGTTCTTC

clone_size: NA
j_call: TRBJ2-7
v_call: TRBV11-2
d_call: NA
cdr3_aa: CASSFGPGASYEQYF
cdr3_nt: TGTGCCAGCAGCTTTGGGCCAGGGGCTTCCTACGAGCAGTACTTC

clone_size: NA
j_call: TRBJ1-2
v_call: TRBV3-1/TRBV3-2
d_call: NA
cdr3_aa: CASSQDGDLIGYGYTF
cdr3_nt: TGTGCCAGCAGCCAAGATGGCGACTTAATCGGCTATGGCTACACCTTC

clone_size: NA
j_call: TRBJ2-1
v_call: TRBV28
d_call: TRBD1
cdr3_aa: CASSRGQGYNEQFF
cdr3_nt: TGTGCCAGCAGTAGGGGACAGGGATACAATGAGCAGTTCTTC

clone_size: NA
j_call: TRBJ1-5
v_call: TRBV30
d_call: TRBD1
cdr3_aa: CAWSPRGPNQPQHF
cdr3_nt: TGTGCCTGGAGTCCAAGGGGGCCCAATCAGCCCCAGCATTTT

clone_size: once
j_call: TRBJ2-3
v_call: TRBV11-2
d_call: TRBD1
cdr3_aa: CASRDRPTGGWFTQYF
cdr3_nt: TGTGCCAGCAGAGACAGACCCACAGGGGGTTGGTTTACGCAGTATTTT

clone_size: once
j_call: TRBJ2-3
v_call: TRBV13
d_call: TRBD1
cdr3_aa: CASRWTGISTDTQYF
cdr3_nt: TGTGCCAGCAGATGGACAGGCATAAGCACAGATACGCAGTATTTT

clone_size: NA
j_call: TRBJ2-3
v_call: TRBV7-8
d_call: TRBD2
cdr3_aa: CASSRGGVDTQYF
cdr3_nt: TGTGCCAGCAGCCGCGGGGGGGTAGATACGCAGTATTTT

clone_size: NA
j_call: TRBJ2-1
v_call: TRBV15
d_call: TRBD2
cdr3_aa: CATSGSGREAHYNEQFF
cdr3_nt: TGTGCCACCAGCGGTAGCGGGCGGGAGGCCCATTACAATGAGCAGTTCTTC

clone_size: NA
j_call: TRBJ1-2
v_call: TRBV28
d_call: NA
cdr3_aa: CASSRQVAHRGYTF
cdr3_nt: TGTGCCAGCAGCCGACAGGTAGCTCATCGAGGCTACACCTTC

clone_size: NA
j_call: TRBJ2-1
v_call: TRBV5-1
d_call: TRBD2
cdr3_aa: CASSTTSGSKEQFF
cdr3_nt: TGCGCCAGCAGCACTACTAGCGGGAGCAAGGAGCAGTTCTTC

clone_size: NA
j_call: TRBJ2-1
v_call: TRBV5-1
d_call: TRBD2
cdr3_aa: CASSLVPSGNNEQFF
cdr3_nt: TGCGCCAGCAGCTTGGTGCCTAGCGGAAACAATGAGCAGTTCTTC

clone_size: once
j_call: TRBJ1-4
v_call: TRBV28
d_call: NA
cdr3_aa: CASKPAYLEEKLFF
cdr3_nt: TGTGCCAGTAAACCGGCTTATCTGGAGGAAAAACTGTTTTTT

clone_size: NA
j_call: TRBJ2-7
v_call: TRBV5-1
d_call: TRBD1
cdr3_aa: CASSLMDRELEQYF
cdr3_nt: TGCGCCAGCAGCTTGATGGACAGGGAACTCGAGCAGTACTTC

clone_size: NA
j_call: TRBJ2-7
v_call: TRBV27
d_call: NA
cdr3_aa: CASSLTGPPSYEQYF
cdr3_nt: TGTGCCAGCAGTTTAACTGGGCCCCCCTCCTACGAGCAGTACTTC

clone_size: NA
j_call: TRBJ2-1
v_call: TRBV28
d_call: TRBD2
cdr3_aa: CASSPLAGDEQFF
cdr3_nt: TGTGCCAGCAGTCCCTTAGCGGGGGATGAGCAGTTCTTC

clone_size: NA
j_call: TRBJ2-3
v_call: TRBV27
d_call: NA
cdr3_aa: CASSLSMGLAMTDTQYF
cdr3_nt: TGTGCCAGCAGTTTAAGTATGGGTCTAGCTATGACAGATACGCAGTATTTT

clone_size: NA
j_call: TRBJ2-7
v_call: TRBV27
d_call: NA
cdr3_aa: CASSPGPSPSYEQYF
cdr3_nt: TGTGCCAGCAGTCCAGGGCCTTCCCCCTCCTACGAGCAGTACTTC

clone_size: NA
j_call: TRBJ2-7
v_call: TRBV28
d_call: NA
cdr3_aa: CASSSNSYEQYF
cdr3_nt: TGTGCCAGCAGCAGTAACTCCTACGAGCAGTACTTC

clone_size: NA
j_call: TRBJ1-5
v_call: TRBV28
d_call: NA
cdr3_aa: CASSSGGHEDSNQPQHF
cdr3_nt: TGTGCCAGCAGTTCGGGAGGGCATGAGGATAGCAATCAGCCCCAGCATTTT

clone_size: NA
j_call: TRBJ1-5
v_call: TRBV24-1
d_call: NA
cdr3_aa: CATSTSGTLKPQHF
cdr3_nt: TGTGCCACCAGTACGTCCGGGACACTCAAGCCCCAGCATTTT

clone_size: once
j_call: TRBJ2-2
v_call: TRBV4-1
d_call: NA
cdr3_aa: CASSQDHGRVLVGELFF
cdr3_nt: TGCGCCAGCAGCCAAGATCACGGGAGAGTCTTAGTCGGGGAGCTGTTTTTT

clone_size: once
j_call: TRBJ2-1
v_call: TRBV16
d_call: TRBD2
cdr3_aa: CASSQSSASGSHEQFF
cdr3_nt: TGTGCCAGCAGCCAATCGTCGGCTAGCGGGAGTCATGAGCAGTTCTTC

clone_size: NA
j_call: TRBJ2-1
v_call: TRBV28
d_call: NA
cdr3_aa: CASSSGTPYNEQFF
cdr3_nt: TGTGCCAGCAGTTCCGGGACACCCTACAATGAGCAGTTCTTC

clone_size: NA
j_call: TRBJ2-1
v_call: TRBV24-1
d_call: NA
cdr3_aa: CATSDLSSGNNEQFF
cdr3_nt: TGTGCCACCAGTGATTTGAGTTCGGGTAACAATGAGCAGTTCTTC

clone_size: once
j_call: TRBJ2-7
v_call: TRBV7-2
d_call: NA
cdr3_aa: CASSNKKEEQYF
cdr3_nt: TGTGCCAGCAGCAACAAGAAGGAGGAGCAGTACTTC

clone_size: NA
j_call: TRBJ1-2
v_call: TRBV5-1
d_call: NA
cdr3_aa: CASSLDGGGYTF
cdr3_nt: TGCGCCAGCAGCTTGGACGGGGGTGGCTACACCTTC

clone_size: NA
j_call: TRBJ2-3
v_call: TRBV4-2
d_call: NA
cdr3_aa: CASRKGDPATDTQYF
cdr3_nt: TGTGCCAGCCGGAAGGGGGACCCTGCCACAGATACGCAGTATTTT

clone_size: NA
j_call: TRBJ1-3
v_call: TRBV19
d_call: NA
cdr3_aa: CASRRGAGNTIYF
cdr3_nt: TGTGCCAGTAGAAGGGGTGCTGGAAACACCATATATTTT

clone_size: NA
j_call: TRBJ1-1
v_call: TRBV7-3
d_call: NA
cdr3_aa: CASSLQVNTEAFF
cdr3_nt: TGTGCCAGCAGCTTACAGGTGAACACTGAAGCTTTCTTT

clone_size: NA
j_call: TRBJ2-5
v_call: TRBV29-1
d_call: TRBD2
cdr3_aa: CSVETSGIGETQYF
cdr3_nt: TGCAGCGTTGAAACTAGCGGAATCGGAGAGACCCAGTACTTC

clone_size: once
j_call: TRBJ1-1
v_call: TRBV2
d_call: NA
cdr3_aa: CASSVNRRAEAFF
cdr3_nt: TGTGCCAGCAGTGTCAACAGGCGCGCTGAAGCTTTCTTT

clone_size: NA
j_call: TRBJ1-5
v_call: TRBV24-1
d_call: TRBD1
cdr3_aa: CATSDDTGDLYSNQPQHF
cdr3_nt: TGTGCCACCAGTGATGATACAGGGGACCTATATAGCAATCAGCCCCAGCATTTT

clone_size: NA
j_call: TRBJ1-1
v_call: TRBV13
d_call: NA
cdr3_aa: CASSLWSQGMNTEAFF
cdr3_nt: TGTGCCAGCAGCTTATGGAGTCAGGGGATGAACACTGAAGCTTTCTTT

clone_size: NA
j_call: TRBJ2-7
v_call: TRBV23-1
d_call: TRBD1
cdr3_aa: CASSQSDRGKGGEQYF
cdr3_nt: TGCGCCAGCAGTCAATCGGACAGGGGAAAGGGGGGCGAGCAGTACTTC

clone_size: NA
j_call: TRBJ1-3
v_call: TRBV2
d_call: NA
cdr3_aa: CASSEEAAGNTIYF
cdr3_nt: TGTGCCAGCAGTGAAGAAGCGGCGGGAAACACCATATATTTT

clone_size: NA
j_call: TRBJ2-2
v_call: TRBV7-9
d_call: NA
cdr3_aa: CASSLDSGNTGELFF
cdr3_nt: TGTGCCAGCAGCTTAGACAGCGGGAACACCGGGGAGCTGTTTTTT

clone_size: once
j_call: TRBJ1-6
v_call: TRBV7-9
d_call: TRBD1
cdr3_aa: CASSSGDRGWDSPLHF
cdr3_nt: TGTGCCAGCAGCTCCGGGGACAGGGGGTGGGATTCACCCCTCCACTTT

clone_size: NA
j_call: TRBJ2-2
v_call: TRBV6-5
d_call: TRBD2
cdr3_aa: CAAAGGPGTGELFF
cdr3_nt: TGTGCCGCAGCGGGAGGGCCCGGCACCGGGGAGCTGTTTTTT

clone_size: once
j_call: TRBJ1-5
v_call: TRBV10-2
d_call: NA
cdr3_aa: CASSEAGSQPQHF
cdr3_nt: TGCGCCAGCAGTGAAGCGGGTAGTCAGCCCCAGCATTTT

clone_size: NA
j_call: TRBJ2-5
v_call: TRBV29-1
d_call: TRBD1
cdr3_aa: CSVGQRDRVKETQYF
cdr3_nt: TGCAGCGTCGGGCAAAGGGACAGGGTGAAAGAGACCCAGTACTTC

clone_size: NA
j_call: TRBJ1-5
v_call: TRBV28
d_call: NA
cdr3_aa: CASTLKWASNQPQHF
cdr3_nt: TGTGCCAGCACCCTAAAGTGGGCCAGCAATCAGCCCCAGCATTTT

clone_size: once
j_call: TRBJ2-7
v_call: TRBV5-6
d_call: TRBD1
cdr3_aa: CASSSDRTSYEQYF
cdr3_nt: TGTGCCAGCAGTTCGGACAGGACTTCCTACGAGCAGTACTTC

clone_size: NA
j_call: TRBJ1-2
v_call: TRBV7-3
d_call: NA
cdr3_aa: CASSPQPGNYGYTF
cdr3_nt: TGTGCCAGCAGCCCTCAACCAGGGAACTATGGCTACACCTTC

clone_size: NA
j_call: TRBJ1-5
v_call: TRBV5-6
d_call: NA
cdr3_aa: CASSRMGEVPQHF
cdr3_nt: TGTGCCAGCAGCCGGATGGGGGAGGTTCCCCAGCATTTT